This TCR beta chain was sequenced for a study of human T cells and chemical hapten exposure. Unmatched junction bases numbered 5, after V lost 0 bases and J lost 3 bases. Per germline, CDR1 MNHEY and CDR2 SVGAGI. CDR3 length: 15 amino acids. Time point described: patch test 2, 6 weeks after DPC sensitization. The treatment denotes: therapeutic diphenylcyclopropenone sensitization with weekly scalp DPC. The authors extracted total RNA from unfractionated whole blood. For the library, individual cDNA molecules each received unique molecular identifiers. As originally analysed: TCR counts had a median of about 99,000 per sample and spanned roughly 23,224 to 690,600. One entry per CDR3 protein, called by TCRdb with MiXCR from the RACE reads. For this entry, the V and J calls and clone size follow TCRdb and not the study's own pipeline. The sample carries roughly 50,000 distinct CDR3 sequences, 8.5% to 10% recorded once.

The sample holds many counts of this clonotype. Specimen: whole blood, collected in connection with sensitization to the hapten diphenylcyclopropenone (DPC). The sequence was obtained from a woman aged 50 to 60 with alopecia areata. Some clones in this sample may be carry-over from other donors' samples. V is TRBV6-5 and J is TRBJ2-7; 7 bases agree with TRBD1. CDR3 in amino acids: CASSYSGTEGYEQYF. As DNA, the CDR3 is TGTGCCAGCAGTTACTCCGGGACAGAAGGCTACGAGCAGTACTTC.